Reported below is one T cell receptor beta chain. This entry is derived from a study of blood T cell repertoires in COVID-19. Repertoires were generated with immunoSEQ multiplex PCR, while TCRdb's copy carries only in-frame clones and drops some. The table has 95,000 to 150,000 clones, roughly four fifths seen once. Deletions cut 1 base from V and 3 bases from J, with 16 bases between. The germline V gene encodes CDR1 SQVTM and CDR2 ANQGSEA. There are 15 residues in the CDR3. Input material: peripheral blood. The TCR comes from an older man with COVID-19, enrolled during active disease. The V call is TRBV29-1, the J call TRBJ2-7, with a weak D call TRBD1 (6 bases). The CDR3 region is CSVEAGQGRGYEQYF. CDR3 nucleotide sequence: TGCAGCGTTGAAGCGGGGCAGGGGAGAGGCTACGAGCAGTACTTC.